This T cell receptor beta chain originates from a study of cytomegalovirus exposure and HLA in healthy donors. Study findings and constraints: Most sequenced TCRs were rare (though some public TCRs occurred in many donors). In vitro work confirmed that a few CMV-associated chains recognize CMV antigens. Using the classifier, cytomegalovirus status was reportedly diagnosed with high specificity and sensitivity.

The assay was immunoSEQ multiplex PCR, and TCRdb's table has in-frame clones only and misses some. There are roughly 120,000 clones in the sample; over 90% occur only once, and around 1.2% lies in the top ten. The CDR3 length is 15 residues. V lost 0 bases and J lost 5, with 11 bases in between. From germline, CDR1 is PRHDT and CDR2 FYEKMQ (reference sequence). As regards this clone: The target antigen is unknown.

This chain uses TRBV13 with TRBJ2-1; the D gene is possibly TRBD1 (6 bases). The receptor was derived from a young woman in good health and CMV-seronegative. Sequences were obtained from PBMCs. CDR3 DNA sequence: TGTGCCAGCAGCTTAGGACAGGGACGGCACAATGAGCAGTTCTTC. Translating gives CASSLGQGRHNEQFF.